Listed below are T cell receptor beta chains from one sample, sequenced in a study of memory CD4+ T cells and cytomegalovirus serostatus. Produced via immunoSEQ multiplex PCR; TCRdb's table is partial and in-frame only. The sample contains about 82,000 clones, approximately 80% of which appear only once. The sequenced material came from memory CD4+ T cells from blood. These receptor sequences come from an adult in good health and CMV-seronegative. CDR3s include the opening cysteine and the closing phenylalanine or tryptophan. Fields, in order: CDR3 DNA, CDR3 protein, V gene, J gene, D gene, clone size, CDR3 length. D genes are given only for firm matches. The size of a clone is reported for some rows only, either as once, few or many, or as a class for expanded clones.

CDR3 DNA: TGTGCCAGCCCGCCTATAGAGCCGGGACAGGCGATTCAGCCCCAGCATTTT
CDR3 protein: CASPPIEPGQAIQPQHF
V gene: TRBV28
J gene: TRBJ1-5
D gene: TRBD1
clone size: once
CDR3 length: 17

CDR3 DNA: TGTGCCAGCAGGACCCCGGGGGCGCGGGGCTACACCTTC
CDR3 protein: CASRTPGARGYTF
V gene: TRBV25-1
J gene: TRBJ1-2
D gene: NA
clone size: NA
CDR3 length: 13

CDR3 DNA: TGTGCCAGCTCAACAGGGGGGCCTGAAGCTTTCTTT
CDR3 protein: CASSTGGPEAFF
V gene: TRBV30
J gene: TRBJ1-1
D gene: TRBD1
clone size: NA
CDR3 length: 12

CDR3 DNA: TGTGCCAGCAGTTACTCTGATAGACTGGCTGGAAACACCATATATTTT
CDR3 protein: CASSYSDRLAGNTIYF
V gene: TRBV6-5
J gene: TRBJ1-3
D gene: NA
clone size: NA
CDR3 length: 16

CDR3 DNA: TGTGCCATCAGTGAGGGGGGCTTACTGGTTGGTGGATATGGCTACACCTTC
CDR3 protein: CAISEGGLLVGGYGYTF
V gene: TRBV10-3
J gene: TRBJ1-2
D gene: NA
clone size: NA
CDR3 length: 17

CDR3 DNA: TGTGCCAGCAGCTTCTTTCCGGATCTGAACACTGAAGCTTTCTTT
CDR3 protein: CASSFFPDLNTEAFF
V gene: TRBV7-9
J gene: TRBJ1-1
D gene: NA
clone size: NA
CDR3 length: 15

CDR3 DNA: TGCGCCAGCAGCCAAGAGGCACAGCAGAACACTGAAGCTTTCTTT
CDR3 protein: CASSQEAQQNTEAFF
V gene: TRBV4-3
J gene: TRBJ1-1
D gene: NA
clone size: NA
CDR3 length: 15

CDR3 DNA: TGTGCCAGTAGTACAACAGGGGGTCGTAATCAGCCCCAGCATTTT
CDR3 protein: CASSTTGGRNQPQHF
V gene: TRBV19
J gene: TRBJ1-5
D gene: TRBD1
clone size: NA
CDR3 length: 15

CDR3 DNA: TGTGCCAGCAGCCGGACAGGGGAGGCTGGAAACACCATATATTTT
CDR3 protein: CASSRTGEAGNTIYF
V gene: TRBV6-1
J gene: TRBJ1-3
D gene: TRBD1
clone size: NA
CDR3 length: 15

CDR3 DNA: TGTGCCAGCAGCTCAGGGGGGTCCTACGAGCAGTACTTC
CDR3 protein: CASSSGGSYEQYF
V gene: TRBV6-6
J gene: TRBJ2-7
D gene: NA
clone size: NA
CDR3 length: 13

CDR3 DNA: TGTGCCAGTAGAGCTACGACAGGTTCACTCCGCATGAACACTGAAGCTTTCTTT
CDR3 protein: CASRATTGSLRMNTEAFF
V gene: TRBV19
J gene: TRBJ1-1
D gene: NA
clone size: NA
CDR3 length: 18

CDR3 DNA: TGTGCCTGGACTGGCAGGGGGCCGATCGGGGAGCTGTTTTTT
CDR3 protein: CAWTGRGPIGELFF
V gene: TRBV30
J gene: TRBJ2-2
D gene: TRBD1
clone size: NA
CDR3 length: 14

CDR3 DNA: TGCGCCAGCAGCCAAGCGGGGTATGAAGGTGAAAAACTGTTTTTT
CDR3 protein: CASSQAGYEGEKLFF
V gene: TRBV4-3
J gene: TRBJ1-4
D gene: NA
clone size: NA
CDR3 length: 15

CDR3 DNA: TGTGCCAGCTCACCCGACTTGGACAGGATAAACACTGAAGCTTTCTTT
CDR3 protein: CASSPDLDRINTEAFF
V gene: TRBV18
J gene: TRBJ1-1
D gene: TRBD1
clone size: NA
CDR3 length: 16

CDR3 DNA: TGTGCCAGCAGCTTGGAGGGGATGAACACTGAAGCTTTCTTT
CDR3 protein: CASSLEGMNTEAFF
V gene: TRBV5-4
J gene: TRBJ1-1
D gene: NA
clone size: NA
CDR3 length: 14

CDR3 DNA: TGTGCCAGCAGCTCGAGACAGGGGAGGTACGAGCAGTACTTC
CDR3 protein: CASSSRQGRYEQYF
V gene: TRBV11-2
J gene: TRBJ2-7
D gene: TRBD1
clone size: NA
CDR3 length: 14

CDR3 DNA: TGTGCCAGTAGGAAACTTACCAGAGACGGCTACACCTTC
CDR3 protein: CASRKLTRDGYTF
V gene: TRBV19
J gene: TRBJ1-2
D gene: NA
clone size: once
CDR3 length: 13

CDR3 DNA: TGTGCCAGCTCACCTCGGACGGAGGAAGGGTATGGCTACACCTTC
CDR3 protein: CASSPRTEEGYGYTF
V gene: TRBV18
J gene: TRBJ1-2
D gene: NA
clone size: NA
CDR3 length: 15

CDR3 DNA: TGTGCCAGCAGCTTAGCTGTATCAGGGCAAGCTTTCTTT
CDR3 protein: CASSLAVSGQAFF
V gene: TRBV7-9
J gene: TRBJ1-1
D gene: NA
clone size: NA
CDR3 length: 13

CDR3 DNA: TGCAGCGTTGTCAAGGGATTAAGCACAGATACGCAGTATTTT
CDR3 protein: CSVVKGLSTDTQYF
V gene: TRBV29-1
J gene: TRBJ2-3
D gene: NA
clone size: NA
CDR3 length: 14

CDR3 DNA: TGTGCCAGCAGCCCCTGGACAGGGGGCATTGATAATTCACCCCTCCACTTT
CDR3 protein: CASSPWTGGIDNSPLHF
V gene: TRBV5-4
J gene: TRBJ1-6
D gene: TRBD1
clone size: NA
CDR3 length: 17

CDR3 DNA: TGTGCCTGGATAACACTCTATCCAAACACCGGGGAGCTGTTTTTT
CDR3 protein: CAWITLYPNTGELFF
V gene: TRBV30
J gene: TRBJ2-2
D gene: NA
clone size: NA
CDR3 length: 15

CDR3 DNA: TGTGCCAGCAGCTCGGGACAGACCACCGGGGAGCTGTTTTTT
CDR3 protein: CASSSGQTTGELFF
V gene: TRBV7-3
J gene: TRBJ2-2
D gene: TRBD1
clone size: NA
CDR3 length: 14

CDR3 DNA: TGTGCCTGTAACGGGGTCCAATTTTCCGGGGAGCTGTTTTTT
CDR3 protein: CACNGVQFSGELFF
V gene: TRBV30
J gene: TRBJ2-2
D gene: NA
clone size: medium-sized
CDR3 length: 14

CDR3 DNA: TGTGCCAGCAGCTTCGGGGAGGGAAACATGAACACTGAAGCTTTCTTT
CDR3 protein: CASSFGEGNMNTEAFF
V gene: TRBV5-6
J gene: TRBJ1-1
D gene: NA
clone size: NA
CDR3 length: 16

CDR3 DNA: TGTGCCAGCAGCCAAGATAGGTGGCTAGCGGGGCCCCGGGGTCAGGCCCAGTACTTC
CDR3 protein: CASSQDRWLAGPRGQAQYF
V gene: TRBV14
J gene: TRBJ2-5
D gene: TRBD2
clone size: NA
CDR3 length: 19

CDR3 DNA: TGCAGTGCTCAGGGCCCGGGGAATCCTTTCTTT
CDR3 protein: CSAQGPGNPFF
V gene: TRBV20-1
J gene: TRBJ1-1
D gene: NA
clone size: NA
CDR3 length: 11

CDR3 DNA: TGTGCCAGCAGCGCGAGGACAGGGGGGCGGGAGACCCAGTACTTC
CDR3 protein: CASSARTGGRETQYF
V gene: TRBV9
J gene: TRBJ2-5
D gene: TRBD1
clone size: NA
CDR3 length: 15

CDR3 DNA: TGTGCCAGCAGCTCTTATGGACAGGGGGCGCGGGCTAATGAAAAACTGTTTTTT
CDR3 protein: CASSSYGQGARANEKLFF
V gene: TRBV5-4
J gene: TRBJ1-4
D gene: TRBD1
clone size: NA
CDR3 length: 18

CDR3 DNA: TGTGCCAGCAGTGAGACTAGCGGGGCAGGCGAGCAGTACTTC
CDR3 protein: CASSETSGAGEQYF
V gene: TRBV6-5
J gene: TRBJ2-7
D gene: TRBD2
clone size: NA
CDR3 length: 14

CDR3 DNA: TGCGCCAGCAGCCCTGGACAGGGGGCGATGGAGACCCAGTACTTC
CDR3 protein: CASSPGQGAMETQYF
V gene: TRBV4-1
J gene: TRBJ2-5
D gene: TRBD1
clone size: NA
CDR3 length: 15

CDR3 DNA: TGTGCCAGCAGGCCCTCGAGCGCCGAGCAGTACTTC
CDR3 protein: CASRPSSAEQYF
V gene: TRBV6-1
J gene: TRBJ2-7
D gene: NA
clone size: NA
CDR3 length: 12

CDR3 DNA: TGTGCCAGCAGCTTAAGGGGGAGGATAAACAATGAGCAGTTCTTC
CDR3 protein: CASSLRGRINNEQFF
V gene: TRBV13
J gene: TRBJ2-1
D gene: NA
clone size: NA
CDR3 length: 15

CDR3 DNA: TGTGCCAGCAGTGATAGCAGGGAGAACACTGAAGCTTTCTTT
CDR3 protein: CASSDSRENTEAFF
V gene: TRBV6-1
J gene: TRBJ1-1
D gene: NA
clone size: NA
CDR3 length: 14

CDR3 DNA: TGTGCCAGCAGGGAGGGGGGGCCGAACAATGAGCAGTTCTTC
CDR3 protein: CASREGGPNNEQFF
V gene: TRBV6-1
J gene: TRBJ2-1
D gene: NA
clone size: NA
CDR3 length: 14

CDR3 DNA: TGCGCCAGCAGCTACGGGACTAGCGGGGGGCAAGAGACCCAGTACTTC
CDR3 protein: CASSYGTSGGQETQYF
V gene: TRBV5-1
J gene: TRBJ2-5
D gene: TRBD2
clone size: few
CDR3 length: 16

CDR3 DNA: TGTGCCAGCAGCCACGGGACAGGGGGTTACAATGAGCAGTTCTTC
CDR3 protein: CASSHGTGGYNEQFF
V gene: TRBV5-4
J gene: TRBJ2-1
D gene: TRBD1
clone size: NA
CDR3 length: 15

CDR3 DNA: TGTGCCAGCAGCTTAGGAGGGACGGTTTACTTC
CDR3 protein: CASSLGGTVYF
V gene: TRBV7-6
J gene: TRBJ2-7
D gene: NA
clone size: NA
CDR3 length: 11

CDR3 DNA: TGCGCCAGCAGCCCGGACCCCACCCCAGATACGCAGTATTTT
CDR3 protein: CASSPDPTPDTQYF
V gene: TRBV5-1
J gene: TRBJ2-3
D gene: NA
clone size: NA
CDR3 length: 14

CDR3 DNA: TGTGCCAGCAGCTTAAGAGGACTAGCGGGCTCCTACAATGAGCAGTTCTTC
CDR3 protein: CASSLRGLAGSYNEQFF
V gene: TRBV7-2
J gene: TRBJ2-1
D gene: TRBD2
clone size: NA
CDR3 length: 17

CDR3 DNA: TGTGCCATCAGCCCAGGGGTAGCGGGGGAGGTAGATACGCAGTATTTT
CDR3 protein: CAISPGVAGEVDTQYF
V gene: TRBV10-3
J gene: TRBJ2-3
D gene: TRBD2
clone size: few
CDR3 length: 16

CDR3 DNA: TGTGCCAGCGTCATTTTGGGAGGCACTGAAGCTTTCTTT
CDR3 protein: CASVILGGTEAFF
V gene: TRBV2
J gene: TRBJ1-1
D gene: NA
clone size: NA
CDR3 length: 13

CDR3 DNA: TGTGCCATCAGTGATAGTCAGGGGGCTGGGGGCTACACCTTC
CDR3 protein: CAISDSQGAGGYTF
V gene: TRBV10-3
J gene: TRBJ1-2
D gene: TRBD1
clone size: NA
CDR3 length: 14

CDR3 DNA: TGTGCCTGGAGGCAGGGGGGTGGAAACACCATATATTTT
CDR3 protein: CAWRQGGGNTIYF
V gene: TRBV30
J gene: TRBJ1-3
D gene: TRBD1
clone size: NA
CDR3 length: 13

CDR3 DNA: TGTGCCAGTTCCAGGGGGCCTAACTATGGCTACACCTTC
CDR3 protein: CASSRGPNYGYTF
V gene: TRBV27
J gene: TRBJ1-2
D gene: TRBD1
clone size: NA
CDR3 length: 13

CDR3 DNA: TGTGCCAGCAGTACCCCCTTCGGGGACTATGGCTACACCTTC
CDR3 protein: CASSTPFGDYGYTF
V gene: TRBV6-5
J gene: TRBJ1-2
D gene: NA
clone size: NA
CDR3 length: 14

CDR3 DNA: TGTGCCATCAGTGAGTCGCAGACTGGCTACACCTTC
CDR3 protein: CAISESQTGYTF
V gene: TRBV10-3
J gene: TRBJ1-2
D gene: NA
clone size: NA
CDR3 length: 12

CDR3 DNA: TGTGCCAGCAGCTTAACAGGGTGGTCTGGGGCCAACGTCCTGACTTTC
CDR3 protein: CASSLTGWSGANVLTF
V gene: TRBV11-2
J gene: TRBJ2-6
D gene: NA
clone size: few
CDR3 length: 16

CDR3 DNA: TGTGCCAGCAGCTTAAACGTTGGGGCCGGCACAGATACGCAGTATTTT
CDR3 protein: CASSLNVGAGTDTQYF
V gene: TRBV7-2
J gene: TRBJ2-3
D gene: NA
clone size: NA
CDR3 length: 16

CDR3 DNA: TGTGCCAGCAGTGAGGCGCGGGGGACAGCAGAATTCTTC
CDR3 protein: CASSEARGTAEFF
V gene: TRBV6-4
J gene: TRBJ2-1
D gene: NA
clone size: once
CDR3 length: 13

CDR3 DNA: TGTGCCAGCAGGGGGGGGACAGATAATTCACCCCTCCACTTT
CDR3 protein: CASRGGTDNSPLHF
V gene: TRBV2
J gene: TRBJ1-6
D gene: TRBD1
clone size: NA
CDR3 length: 14

CDR3 DNA: TGTGCCAGCAGCCCAGAGGGGGGGCCCTACGAGCAGTACTTC
CDR3 protein: CASSPEGGPYEQYF
V gene: TRBV7-9
J gene: TRBJ2-7
D gene: NA
clone size: NA
CDR3 length: 14

CDR3 DNA: TGTGCCAGTGGACTAGGGAACACCGGGGAGCTGTTTTTT
CDR3 protein: CASGLGNTGELFF
V gene: TRBV2
J gene: TRBJ2-2
D gene: TRBD2
clone size: few
CDR3 length: 13

CDR3 DNA: TGTGCCTGGAGTTCTGATAGGGAGACCCAGTACTTC
CDR3 protein: CAWSSDRETQYF
V gene: TRBV30
J gene: TRBJ2-5
D gene: NA
clone size: NA
CDR3 length: 12

CDR3 DNA: TGTGCCAGAAGCCGAACTGCAACTAATGAAAAACTGTTTTTT
CDR3 protein: CARSRTATNEKLFF
V gene: TRBV5-3
J gene: TRBJ1-4
D gene: NA
clone size: once
CDR3 length: 14

CDR3 DNA: TGTGCCAGCAGCCCACCCCTGCGCGGGGAGCTAAACAATGAGCAGTTCTTC
CDR3 protein: CASSPPLRGELNNEQFF
V gene: TRBV7-3
J gene: TRBJ2-1
D gene: NA
clone size: NA
CDR3 length: 17

CDR3 DNA: TGTGCCAGCAGCTTAGGGACATCTCAGCCCCAGCATTTT
CDR3 protein: CASSLGTSQPQHF
V gene: TRBV7-6
J gene: TRBJ1-5
D gene: NA
clone size: few
CDR3 length: 13

CDR3 DNA: TGTGCCACGGCTCCGGGACAGGGCTACACCGGGGAGCTGTTTTTT
CDR3 protein: CATAPGQGYTGELFF
V gene: TRBV7-9
J gene: TRBJ2-2
D gene: TRBD1
clone size: few
CDR3 length: 15

CDR3 DNA: TGTGCCTGGAGTGTACTTGACAGGGCCAGCTACTTC
CDR3 protein: CAWSVLDRASYF
V gene: TRBV30
J gene: TRBJ2-7
D gene: TRBD1
clone size: NA
CDR3 length: 12